The 13 T cell receptor beta chains presented below share a single source sample, sequenced in a study of blood T cell repertoires in COVID-19. TCRdb's copy holds only in-frame clones and misses some; the assay was immunoSEQ multiplex PCR. Among fewer than 200,000 clones listed, about 74% were seen once. Sequencing was carried out using peripheral blood. The receptors were sampled from a woman older than 75 with acute or convalescent COVID-19.

V usage is TRBV7-9 and J usage is TRBJ1-5; D gene uncertain. V shed 3 bases and J shed 5 bases, with 5 bases lying between them. Germline V lookup: CDR1 SEHNR, CDR2 FQNEAQ (reference sequence). The CDR3 is made up of 12 amino acids. The CDR3 protein is CASSFRDQPQHF. In nucleotides, the CDR3 is TGTGCCAGCAGCTTCCGGGATCAGCCCCAGCATTTT.

V and J are TRBV12-3 or TRBV12-4 and TRBJ1-4, with D unclear. This CDR3 has 13 amino acids. V lost 2 bases and J 8 bases, leaving 9 bases between the germline ends. CDR3 protein: CASSLHSGEKLFF. In nucleotides, the CDR3 is TGTGCCAGCAGTTTACATTCGGGAGAAAAACTGTTTTTT.

The chain joins TRBV5-1 to TRBJ2-1; 8 positions agree with TRBD1. J gave up 3 bases and V 5 bases, and 10 bases lay outside the gene matches. The CDR3 extends over 16 amino acids. Germline V gene data show CDR1 as SGHRS and CDR2 as YFSETQ. The CDR3 DNA reads as TGCGCCAGCAGTCGCCAACCGGGACAGGTCTACAATGAGCAGTTCTTC. This sequence encodes CASSRQPGQVYNEQFF.

This sequence joins TRBV11-3 and TRBJ2-4, with 8 positions matching TRBD2. The CDR3 consists of 14 residues. Unmatched junction bases numbered 8, after V lost 6 bases and J lost 7 bases. Germline V gene sequence: CDR1 SGHNT, CDR2 YENEEA. CDR3 nucleotide sequence: TGTGCCAGCAGTTCCGGACTAGCCCCTAACATTCAGTACTTC. Its protein product is CASSSGLAPNIQYF. Using reference TRBV11-3 and TRBJ2-4 for the parts outside the CDR3, the full variable domain is EAGVVQSPRYKIIEKKQPVAFWCNPISGHNTLYWYLQNLGQGPELLIRYENEEAVDDSQLPKDRFSAERLKGVDSTLKIQPAELGDSAVYLCASSSGLAPNIQYFGAGTRLSVL.

The chain has TRBV19 and TRBJ1-1; 7 bases match TRBD1. The ends lost 2 bases at V and 3 bases at J; junction bases unmatched: 6. CDR3 length: 15 amino acids. The germline V gene has CDR1 LNHDA and CDR2 SQIVND (reference sequence). CDR3 bases: TGTGCCAGTAGTATAACGGCAGGGGGAGACACTGAAGCTTTCTTT. Amino acids: CASSITAGGDTEAFF.

The rearrangement links TRBV28 to TRBJ2-2; D is unclear. The V gene's germline CDR1 is MDHEN and CDR2 SYDVKM. The CDR3 contains 13 residues. V was trimmed by 1 base and J by 6 bases, leaving 6 bases between them. The CDR3 region is CASSLSYSGELFF. CDR3 bases: TGTGCCAGCAGTTTATCCTATTCCGGGGAGCTGTTTTTT.

This clone was seen more than once but under ten times. The chain combines TRBV19 with TRBJ2-2; TRBD2 matches at 8 bases. Germline V gene lookup returns CDR1 LNHDA and CDR2 SQIVND (reference sequence). V dropped 1 base and J dropped 7; count of bases not matched to a gene: 5. This CDR3 comprises 15 residues. CDR3 loop: CASSIAGGPNGELFF. CDR3 DNA sequence: TGTGCCAGTAGTATAGCGGGAGGGCCTAACGGGGAGCTGTTTTTT.

This rearrangement joins TRBV5-1 to TRBJ2-6; the D gene is possibly TRBD1 (6 bases). Germline loops: CDR1 SGHRS, CDR2 YFSETQ. V was cut by 0 bases and J by 0 bases, with 13 bases left in between. This CDR3 is built from 18 residues. CDR3 region: CASSLEPGVPSGANVLTF. Written as DNA, the CDR3 is TGCGCCAGCAGCTTGGAGCCAGGGGTCCCCTCTGGGGCCAACGTCCTGACTTTC.

This clone has just one count. This rearrangement joins TRBV4-3 to TRBJ2-5; 9 bases align to TRBD2. V lost 0 bases, J lost 7 bases, and 15 bases stayed unmatched. The CDR3 runs 18 residues. Germline-derived CDR1 and CDR2 are LGHNA and YSLEER. CDR3 amino acids: CASSQDEWAGGPGGTQYF. CDR3 coding DNA: TGCGCCAGCAGCCAAGATGAATGGGCGGGAGGGCCAGGTGGGACCCAGTACTTC.

The rearrangement uses TRBV6-5 and TRBJ2-1; D ambiguous. Germline CDR1 MNHEY, CDR2 SVGAGI. There are 16 residues in the CDR3. Trimming removed 1 base from V and 1 base from J, with 11 bases in between. The CDR3 DNA follows: TGTGCCAGCAGTTACTATAGTACGAGGTCCTACAATGAGCAGTTCTTC. Protein product: CASSYYSTRSYNEQFF.

This chain connects TRBV28 to TRBJ1-4; 7 bases map to TRBD1. This CDR3 has 14 residues. Germline values: CDR1 MDHEN, CDR2 SYDVKM. Trimming took 7 bases from V and 5 from J; bases not matched to a gene: 7. The CDR3 DNA is TGTGCCAGCACTCCGGGACAGCCGAATGAAAAACTGTTTTTT. It specifies CASTPGQPNEKLFF.

The gene calls are TRBV19 and TRBJ2-1; 8 bases agree with TRBD2. The CDR3 spans 16 residues. Trimming took 2 bases from V and 1 from J; bases not matched to a gene: 4. Germline V gene data show CDR1 as LNHDA and CDR2 as SQIVND (reference sequence). The CDR3 loop reads CASSIFGRVSYNEQFF. The CDR3 nucleotides read TGTGCCAGTAGTATATTCGGGAGGGTGTCCTACAATGAGCAGTTCTTC. Filled out from reference TRBV19 and TRBJ2-1, the complete variable domain reads DGGITQSPKYLFRKEGQNVTLSCEQNLNHDAMYWYRQDPGQGLRLIYYSQIVNDFQKGDIAEGYSVSREKKESFPLTVTSAQKNPTAFYLCASSIFGRVSYNEQFFGPGTRLTVL.

This rearrangement joins TRBV5-6 to TRBJ2-7; 7 bases line up with TRBD1. The CDR3 is 13 amino acids. J was trimmed by 4 bases and V by 6 bases; bases with no gene match: 7. Germline CDR1 is SGHDT and CDR2 is YYEEEE. The CDR3 nucleotides read TGTGCCAGCACAAGACAGGGTGGTTACGAGCAGTACTTC. Translated, it gives CASTRQGGYEQYF.